This TCR beta chain stems from a study of graft-versus-host responses after intestinal transplantation. At the level of the study: Transplants given to recipients were multivisceral, liver-intestinal, or isolated intestinal. Induction using anti-thymocyte globulin, followed by tacrolimus and steroids for 2 to 4 years, was given to all recipients. General study results and limits: Patients who carried graft-donor T cell macrochimerism also had high graft-versus-host to host-versus-graft clonal ratios in their allografts.

With regard to this clone: Its antigen remains unknown.

Sequencing was performed with immunoSEQ multiplex PCR; in TCRdb, only in-frame clones are kept and a portion is missing. The sample carries tens of thousands of clones, roughly nine tenths recorded once. The CDR3 totals 15 residues. V was pared by 3 bases and J by 1 base, with 3 bases of the junction left unmatched. Germline assignment: CDR1 LNHDA and CDR2 SQIVND (reference sequence). J is TRBJ2-1 and V is TRBV19, with 7 positions matching TRBD2. The input for sequencing was unstimulated CD4+ T cells sorted from spleen or lymph node cells, taken before intestinal transplant. The receptor was isolated from a human donor who received an intestinal transplant. The CDR3 sequence: CASSIGRGSYNEQFF. The CDR3 DNA follows: TGTGCCAGTAGTATTGGGCGGGGGTCCTACAATGAGCAGTTCTTC.